Detailed here is one T cell receptor (beta chain). The antigen remains unidentified. The PCR made use of 60 Vbeta and 13 Jbeta primers. In the authors' methods: Approximately 11 million of tens of millions of unique TCR beta chains were shared, per a later count. TCRdb's table, derived via immunoSEQ multiplex PCR, lists solely in-frame clones and lacks some. D and trimming were read from the DNA, whereas the V and J calls and clone size are those reported in that table. The data show under 150,000 clones, approximately 80% seen once. The data were obtained in a study of cytomegalovirus exposure and HLA in healthy donors. Study-level points and caveats: Association with HLA alleles at 0.05 false discovery rate was found for 16,951 TCR beta sequences in a later analysis. For presence/absence analyses, sequencing depth was assumed to be roughly uniform across donors. Despite most TCR sequences being rare, some public TCRs occurred in many donors.

Trimming stripped 2 bases from V and 4 bases from J, with 13 bases between. CDR1 is SGHRS, CDR2 YFSETQ, per germline. The CDR3 is made up of 15 amino acids. The sequenced sample consisted of PBMCs. The receptor was derived from a boy aged 2-9 years in good health and CMV-seronegative. The chain links TRBV5-1 to TRBJ1-5, with a weak D call TRBD1 (5 bases). CDR3 sequence reads: CASSFRRVGNQPQHF. In DNA, the CDR3 is TGCGCCAGCAGCTTTCGCAGGGTAGGGAATCAGCCCCAGCATTTT. The variable domain in full, with the rest retrieved from reference TRBV5-1 and TRBJ1-5, is KAGVTQTPRYLIKTRGQQVTLSCSPISGHRSVSWYQQTPGQGLQFLFEYFSETQRNKGNFPGRFSGRQFSNSRSEMNVSTLELGDSALYLCASSFRRVGNQPQHFGDGTRLSIL.